This TCR beta chain was found in a study of shared clonotypes between healthy human individuals. Assay used: immunoSEQ multiplex PCR; TCRdb lists only in-frame clones, some missing. The repertoire consists of some 2,100,000 clones, with about 92% occurring once and the leading ten covering 1.5% to 2%. Positive CCR7 selection of CD45RO-negative cells yielded the naive CD8 cells, and terminally differentiated effector memory CD45RA+ cells were excluded. A single count supports this clone. Its antigen is unidentified. Germline CDR1 and CDR2: PRHDT and FYEKMQ (reference sequence). The germline V and J ends were trimmed by 4 bases and 7 bases, with 14 bases remaining between them. This CDR3 is 14 amino acids long. Findings and limits, study-wide: In a handful of donors, around 5.5% of naive CD4 clonotypes appeared in common. Sorted-subset sequencing, rarefaction showed, was incomplete despite large depth. The study sampled only blood, and tissue repertoires likely differ.

V gene TRBV13 combines with J gene TRBJ1-5; no definite D call. The sequence came from a man younger than 35 in good health. Some clones in this sample may be carry-over from other donors' samples. Source material: naive CD8+ T cells from PBMCs. The CDR3 reads CASSSVSFDQPQHF. CDR3 coding DNA: TGTGCCAGCAGCTCGGTCTCTTTTGACCAGCCCCAGCATTTT.